This T cell receptor (beta chain) comes out of a study of cytomegalovirus exposure and HLA in healthy donors. In the study overall: Of the donors genotyped, about 390 in all, 75% to 90% fell in the Caucasian-associated ancestry cluster.

Trimming stripped 2 bases from V and 5 bases from J, with 7 bases between. CDR1 and CDR2 (germline): MDHEN, SYDVKM. The length of the CDR3 is 14 residues. It was healthy bone marrow donors who served as donors. Study-level findings and limits: The authors later found most CMV-associated TCR beta chains appeared HLA-restricted.

With respect to this clone: Its matching antigen is unknown.

The PCR used 60 Vbeta and 13 Jbeta primers. Sequenced by immunoSEQ multiplex PCR; TCRdb stores in-frame clones only, minus some. The sample lists approximately 60,000 clones, about four fifths occurring once. Sequences were obtained from PBMCs. The sequence derives from a man between 35 and 55 years old in good health and CMV-seronegative. The chain is built from TRBV28 and TRBJ1-6; D uncertain. CDR3 sequence reads: CASSLLGDNSPLHF. The DNA of the CDR3 is TGTGCCAGCAGTTTACTAGGAGATAATTCACCCCTCCACTTT.